A selection of T cell receptor beta chains follows, all from one sample in a study of T cells in Graves' hyperthyroidism and ophthalmopathy. TCRdb analysed the multiplex PCR reads with MiXCR anew, one entry per CDR3 protein. The sample carries around 440,000 distinct CDR3 sequences, around 14% recorded once. The sequenced sample consisted of blood. The source is a young woman with Graves' hyperthyroidism. CDR3s include the opening cysteine and the closing phenylalanine or tryptophan. A D gene is named only where the DNA matches it firmly. Clone size, where shown, is once, few, many, or a class for clones that have expanded.

>few|TRBD2|TRBJ2-1|TRBV5-1
TGCGCCAGCAGCTTGGCCGGGGTAGCGGGAGGCGGATACAATGAGCAGTTCTTC
CASSLAGVAGGGYNEQFF
>many|.|TRBJ2-7|TRBV27
TGTGCCAGCAGTTTTCGGGGACGAGGGGAGCAGTACTTC
CASSFRGRGEQYF
>.|.|TRBJ1-2|TRBV6-1
TGTGCCAGCAGTGAATTCTGGGACGGCCCTTTCGGCTACACCTTC
CASSEFWDGPFGYTF
>many|TRBD2|TRBJ2-7|TRBV12-3/TRBV12-4
TGTGCCAGCAGTCCCAGCGGGGGGTGGAACCACGAGCAGTACTTC
CASSPSGGWNHEQYF
>few|.|TRBJ2-1|TRBV14
TGTGCCAGCAGCCATGCACAGGGTAACTACAATGAGCAGTTCTTC
CASSHAQGNYNEQFF
>many|.|TRBJ1-1|TRBV7-2
TGTGCCAGCAGCTTGATACAGGGTGGTGCCAAAGCTTTCTTT
CASSLIQGGAKAFF
>many|TRBD1|TRBJ1-6|TRBV7-9
TGTGCCAGCAGACCGACAGGGCTTGAGTCACCCCTCCACTTT
CASRPTGLESPLHF
>.|TRBD1|TRBJ1-1|TRBV19
TGTGCCAGTAGTATAAGGGGGCGCAACACTGAAGCTTTCTTT
CASSIRGRNTEAFF
>many|.|TRBJ2-1|TRBV7-3
TGTGCCGACAAGGGAGATGAGCAGTTCTTC
CADKGDEQFF
>.|TRBD2|TRBJ2-3|TRBV28
TGTGCCAGCAGTGCGCCGGGACTAGCGGGGACAGATACGCAGTATTTT
CASSAPGLAGTDTQYF
>many|TRBD1|TRBJ1-1|TRBV6-6
TGTGCCAGCAGTTACTCAGGACAGGGGGCTGCTGAAGCTTTCTTT
CASSYSGQGAAEAFF
>.|.|TRBJ1-1|TRBV7-9
TGTGCCAGCAGCTTAGGTCTGGAAGGGGAGAGGGCTTTCTTT
CASSLGLEGERAFF
>few|TRBD2|TRBJ2-7|TRBV7-2
TGTGCCAGCAGCTTCTATTTTAGCGGGGGGACCTACGAGCAGTACTTC
CASSFYFSGGTYEQYF
>many|TRBD2|TRBJ2-1|TRBV5-1
TGCGCCAGCAGCCGCGGGGGGGCCAATGAGCAGTTCTTC
CASSRGGANEQFF
>few|.|TRBJ1-1|TRBV20-1
TGCAGTGCTAGAGATCCAGGGAAGAACACTGAAGCTTTCTTT
CSARDPGKNTEAFF
>many|.|TRBJ2-2|TRBV5-4
TGTGCCAGCAGTCCCGGGGGGAACACCGGGGAGCTGTTTTTT
CASSPGGNTGELFF
>few|.|TRBJ2-3|TRBV9
TGTGCCAGCAGCGGAGGGTGGGAGGTAGGGGGACGGCGCTACACAGATACGCAGTATTTT
CASSGGWEVGGRRYTDTQYF
>once|TRBD2|TRBJ2-6|TRBV9
TGTGCCAGCAGCCCCCCATTGCAGGGGGCTGTAGCGGGAGGCTCCTCTGGGGCCAACGTCCTGACTTTC
CASSPPLQGAVAGGSSGANVLTF
>many|.|TRBJ2-1|TRBV6-2/TRBV6-3
TGTGCCATCAGGGACACTGTTGGCTCCTACAATGAGCAGTTCTTC
CAIRDTVGSYNEQFF
>.|TRBD1|TRBJ1-4|TRBV7-3
TGTGCCAACAGTTCAACAGGGGTGAATGAAAAACTGTTTTTT
CANSSTGVNEKLFF
>.|TRBD1|TRBJ1-1|TRBV7-9
TGTGCCAGCAGCCAGTCGGGACAGATAAACACTGAAGCTTTCTTT
CASSQSGQINTEAFF
>many|TRBD2|TRBJ2-3|TRBV11-2
TGTGCCAGCAGCCCCGGGACTAGCGGGAGGGCATGGGCCACAGATACGCAGTATTTT
CASSPGTSGRAWATDTQYF
>many|.|TRBJ1-1|TRBV7-9
TGTGCCAGCAGCACCGCGTCGGGGGGGCGGACTGAAGCTTTCTTT
CASSTASGGRTEAFF
>many|.|TRBJ1-6|TRBV6-1
TGTGCCAGCAGGCCCCCCCGGGGTTTAGGGAATTCACCCCTCCACTTT
CASRPPRGLGNSPLHF
>many|.|TRBJ2-7|TRBV6-1
TGTGCCAGCAGTAGACAGGAAAGCTACGAGCAGTACTTC
CASSRQESYEQYF
>.|.|TRBJ2-5|TRBV14
TGTGCCAGCAGCCAAGATAGCAACATTGTGAAGACCCAGTACTTC
CASSQDSNIVKTQYF
>many|.|TRBJ1-2|TRBV12-3/TRBV12-4
TGTGCCAGCAGTTTACAACTGAACAGGGCTGGCTACACCTTC
CASSLQLNRAGYTF
>.|TRBD2|TRBJ2-3|TRBV6-2/TRBV6-3
TGTGCCAGCAGTGACCAGGTTGGGACTAGGCTGCGAACAGATACGCAGTATTTT
CASSDQVGTRLRTDTQYF
>many|TRBD2|TRBJ2-1|TRBV20-1
TGCAGTGCTAGAGATCCGGGACTAGCGAGATGGGTCTCCTACAATGAGCAGTTCTTC
CSARDPGLARWVSYNEQFF
>.|TRBD1|TRBJ1-2|TRBV9
TGTGCCAGCAGCGTAGATCACAGGGGAAGCTATGGCTACACCTTC
CASSVDHRGSYGYTF
>few|TRBD2|TRBJ2-3|TRBV12-3/TRBV12-4
TGTGCCAGCGGGCATAGGGGACTAGCGATTTTAAGCACAGATACGCAGTATTTT
CASGHRGLAILSTDTQYF
>many|TRBD2|TRBJ2-5|TRBV20-1
TGCAGTGCTGGCACTAGCGGGAGGGCCTTCGAGACCCAGTACTTC
CSAGTSGRAFETQYF
>many|.|TRBJ1-5|TRBV28
TGTGCCAGCAGTAGGACAGACATCAGGCCCCAGCATTTT
CASSRTDIRPQHF
>.|.|TRBJ1-6|TRBV20-1
TGCAGTGCTATCCCTGGGGCAGGGGATAATTCACCCCTCCACTTT
CSAIPGAGDNSPLHF
>few|TRBD2|TRBJ2-7|TRBV6-1
TGTGCCACCTGCTACCCCGGACTAGCGGGACGGGTATCCTACGAGCAGTACTTC
CATCYPGLAGRVSYEQYF